The following is a T cell receptor beta chain sequence with its context. The antigen is unknown. It was with 60 Vbeta and 13 Jbeta primers that the PCR ran. Produced via immunoSEQ multiplex PCR; TCRdb's table is partial and in-frame only. This sample has over 85,000 clones, with roughly 79% found just once. The sample belongs to a study of cytomegalovirus exposure and HLA in healthy donors. Study-level points and caveats: V- and J-gene trimming of TCR beta was linked (in a later analysis) to a missense DCLRE1C variant.

V lost 3 bases, J lost 0 bases, and 4 bases stayed unmatched. The CDR3 has 17 amino acids. Germline V gene sequence: CDR1 SGHRS, CDR2 YFSETQ. The source is a woman aged 40 to 50 in good health and CMV-seronegative. Sequences were obtained from PBMCs. The chain is built from TRBV5-1 and TRBJ2-3; the match to TRBD2 covers 13 bases. CDR3 amino acids: CASSSGTSGISTDTQYF. CDR3 nucleotide sequence: TGCGCCAGCAGCTCGGGGACTAGCGGGATTAGCACAGATACGCAGTATTTT.